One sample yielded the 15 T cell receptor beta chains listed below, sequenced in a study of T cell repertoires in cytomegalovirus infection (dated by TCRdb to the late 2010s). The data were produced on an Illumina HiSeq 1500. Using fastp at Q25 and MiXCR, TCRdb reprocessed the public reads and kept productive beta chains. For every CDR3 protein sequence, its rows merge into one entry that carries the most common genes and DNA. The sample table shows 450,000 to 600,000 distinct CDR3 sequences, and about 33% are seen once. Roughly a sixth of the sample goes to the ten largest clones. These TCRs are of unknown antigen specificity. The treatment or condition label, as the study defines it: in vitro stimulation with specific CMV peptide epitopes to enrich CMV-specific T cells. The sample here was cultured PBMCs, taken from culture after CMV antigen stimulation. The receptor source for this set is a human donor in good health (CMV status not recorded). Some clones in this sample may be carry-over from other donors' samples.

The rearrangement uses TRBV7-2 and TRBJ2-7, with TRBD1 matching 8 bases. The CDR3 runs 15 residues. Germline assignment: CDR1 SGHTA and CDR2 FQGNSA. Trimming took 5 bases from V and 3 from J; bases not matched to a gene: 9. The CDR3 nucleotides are TGTGCCAGCAGCCTCCGGGACAGGATGGGCTACGAGCAGTACTTC. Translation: CASSLRDRMGYEQYF.

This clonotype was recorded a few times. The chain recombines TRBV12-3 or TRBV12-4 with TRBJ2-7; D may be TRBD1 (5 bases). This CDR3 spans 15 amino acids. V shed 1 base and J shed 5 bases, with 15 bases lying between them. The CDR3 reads CASSLGQGNWNEQYV. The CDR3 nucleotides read TGTGCCAGCAGTTTAGGGCAGGGAAACTGGAACGAGCAGTACGTC.

The CDR3 sequence is CASSYGRAGGYTF. The CDR3, as DNA: TGTGCCAGCAGTTACGGCAGGGCGGGGGGCTACACCTTC. The chain uses TRBV6-2 or TRBV6-3 and TRBJ1-2; D may be TRBD1 (5 bases). Per germline, CDR1 MNHEY and CDR2 SVGEGT. The CDR3 spans 13 residues. V shed 2 bases and J shed 8 bases, with 12 bases lying between them.

Here the CDR3 reads CASSRPGTVFSDTQYF. The CDR3 nucleotides read TGTGCCAGCAGCCGGCCCGGGACAGTGTTTTCAGATACGCAGTATTTT. The chain links TRBV7-2 to TRBJ2-3; 7 bases agree with TRBD1. Germline loops: CDR1 SGHTA, CDR2 FQGNSA. The CDR3 runs 16 residues. V was pared by 5 bases and J by 4 bases, with 12 bases of the junction left unmatched.

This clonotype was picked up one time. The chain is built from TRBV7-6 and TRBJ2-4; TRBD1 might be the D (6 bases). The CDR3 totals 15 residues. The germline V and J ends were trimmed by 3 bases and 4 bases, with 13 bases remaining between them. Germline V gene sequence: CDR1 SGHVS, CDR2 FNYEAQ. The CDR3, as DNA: TGTGCCAGCAGCTTGATAGTGGGGGCGAAAAACATTCAGTACTTC. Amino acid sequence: CASSLIVGAKNIQYF.

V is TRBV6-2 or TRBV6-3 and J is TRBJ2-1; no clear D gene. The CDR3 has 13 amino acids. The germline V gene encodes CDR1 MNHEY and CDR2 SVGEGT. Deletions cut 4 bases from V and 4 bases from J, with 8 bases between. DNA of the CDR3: TGTGCCAGCAGTTGGTCCGTTTACAATGAGCAGTTCTTC. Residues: CASSWSVYNEQFF.

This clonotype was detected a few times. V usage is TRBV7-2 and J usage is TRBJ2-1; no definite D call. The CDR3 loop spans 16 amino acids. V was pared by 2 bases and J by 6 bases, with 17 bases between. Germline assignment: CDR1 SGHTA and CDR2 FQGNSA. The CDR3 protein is CASSLRAGQTANEQFF. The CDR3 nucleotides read TGTGCCAGCAGCTTAAGAGCTGGGCAGACCGCCAATGAGCAGTTCTTC. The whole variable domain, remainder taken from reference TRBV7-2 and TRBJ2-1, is GAGVSQSPSNKVTEKGKDVELRCDPISGHTALYWYRQSLGQGLEFLIYFQGNSAPDKSGLPSDRFSAERTGGSVSTLTIQRTQQEDSAVYLCASSLRAGQTANEQFFGPGTRLTVL.

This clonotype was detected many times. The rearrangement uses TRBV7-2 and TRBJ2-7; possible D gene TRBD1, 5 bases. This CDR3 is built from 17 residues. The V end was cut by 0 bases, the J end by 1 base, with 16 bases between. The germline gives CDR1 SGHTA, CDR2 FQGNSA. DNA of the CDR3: TGTGCCAGCAGCTTAGCCACGACAGCACTGGTTTCCTACGAGCAGTACTTC. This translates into CASSLATTALVSYEQYF.

For the CDR3, the DNA is TGTGCCCGGACGGGCGGTTCCTACAATGAGCAGTTCTTC. It specifies CARTGGSYNEQFF. This sequence joins TRBV30 and TRBJ2-1; D ambiguous. The CDR3 has 13 amino acids. V was shortened by 8 bases and J by 1 base, with 12 bases between the two germline ends. CDR1 and CDR2 (germline): GTSNPN, SVGIG (reference sequence).

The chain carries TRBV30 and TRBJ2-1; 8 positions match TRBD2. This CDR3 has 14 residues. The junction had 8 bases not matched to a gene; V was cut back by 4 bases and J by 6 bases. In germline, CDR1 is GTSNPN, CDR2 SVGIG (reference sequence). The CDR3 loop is CAWINTGTSNEQFF. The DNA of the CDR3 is TGTGCCTGGATAAATACCGGGACTAGCAATGAGCAGTTCTTC.

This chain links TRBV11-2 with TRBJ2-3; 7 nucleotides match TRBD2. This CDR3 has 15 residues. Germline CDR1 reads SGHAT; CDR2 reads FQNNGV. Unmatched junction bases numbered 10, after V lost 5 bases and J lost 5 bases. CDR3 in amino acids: CASSPAGRGGDTQYF. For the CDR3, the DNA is TGTGCCAGCAGCCCAGCGGGAAGAGGAGGAGATACGCAGTATTTT.

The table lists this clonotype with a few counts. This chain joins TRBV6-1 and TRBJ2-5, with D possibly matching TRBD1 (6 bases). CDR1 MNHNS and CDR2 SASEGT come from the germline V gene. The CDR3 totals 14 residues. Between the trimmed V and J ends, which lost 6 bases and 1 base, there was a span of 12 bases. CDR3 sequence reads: CASSHPTGQETQYF. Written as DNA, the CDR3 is TGTGCCAGCAGCCATCCGACAGGCCAAGAGACCCAGTACTTC.

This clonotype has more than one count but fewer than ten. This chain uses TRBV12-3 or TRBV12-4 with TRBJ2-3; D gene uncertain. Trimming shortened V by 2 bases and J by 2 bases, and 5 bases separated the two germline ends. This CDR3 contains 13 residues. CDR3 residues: CASSLRATDTQYF. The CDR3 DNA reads TGTGCCAGCAGTTTACGGGCCACAGATACGCAGTATTTT.

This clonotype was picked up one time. The CDR3 protein is CASTPWGLASNEQFF. DNA for the CDR3: TGTGCCAGTACCCCCTGGGGACTAGCGTCTAATGAGCAGTTCTTC. This rearrangement joins TRBV19 to TRBJ2-1; TRBD2 agrees at 10 bases. V was pared by 7 bases and J by 7 bases, with 10 bases of the junction left unmatched. Germline loops: CDR1 LNHDA, CDR2 SQIVND (reference sequence). The CDR3 loop spans 15 amino acids. The entire variable domain, with the rest obtained from reference TRBV19 and TRBJ2-1, is as follows: DGGITQSPKYLFRKEGQNVTLSCEQNLNHDAMYWYRQDPGQGLRLIYYSQIVNDFQKGDIAEGYSVSREKKESFPLTVTSAQKNPTAFYLCASTPWGLASNEQFFGPGTRLTVL.

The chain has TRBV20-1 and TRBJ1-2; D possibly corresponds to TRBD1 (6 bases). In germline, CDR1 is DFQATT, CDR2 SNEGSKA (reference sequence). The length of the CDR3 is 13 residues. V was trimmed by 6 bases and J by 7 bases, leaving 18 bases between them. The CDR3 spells CSAPGDRNIGYTF. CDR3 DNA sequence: TGCAGTGCCCCCGGTGACAGGAATATTGGCTACACCTTC.